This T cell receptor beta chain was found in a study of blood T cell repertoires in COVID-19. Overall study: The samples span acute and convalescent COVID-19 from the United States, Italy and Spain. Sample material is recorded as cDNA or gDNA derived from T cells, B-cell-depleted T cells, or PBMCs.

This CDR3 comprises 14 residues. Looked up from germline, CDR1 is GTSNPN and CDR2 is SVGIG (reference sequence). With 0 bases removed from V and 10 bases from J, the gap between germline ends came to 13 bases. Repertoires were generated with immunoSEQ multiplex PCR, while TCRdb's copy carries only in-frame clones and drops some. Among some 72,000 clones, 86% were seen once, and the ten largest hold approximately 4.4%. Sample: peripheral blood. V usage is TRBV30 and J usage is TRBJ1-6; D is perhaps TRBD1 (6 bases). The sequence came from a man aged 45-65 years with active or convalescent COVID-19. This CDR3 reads CAWSVGGAGSPLHF. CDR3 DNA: TGTGCCTGGAGTGTAGGGGGGGCGGGGTCACCCCTCCACTTT.